A selection of T cell receptor beta chains follows, all from one sample in a study of T-cell memory formation after mild COVID-19. One entry per CDR3 protein results from TCRdb running MiXCR on the 5' RACE reads. The table shows almost 550,000 distinct CDR3 sequences, with approximately 20% occurring only once. Sequences were obtained from PBMCs or a T cell subset sorted from them (not recorded which). The receptor source for this set is an adult woman who had mild COVID-19 (a few samples of this study predate the infection). Cell type and time point are not known. Both conserved end residues are trimmed from each CDR3. The D gene is left open where the match is weak. Rows may omit the clone size; those that give it use once, few, many or a size class.

>-|TRBV20-1|TRBJ1-1|-
SARQDTNTEAF
>-|TRBV7-8|TRBJ2-3|-
ASSLARYSTDTQY
>-|TRBV4-1|TRBJ2-7|-
ASSRGDGPGEQY
>many|TRBV4-1|TRBJ1-2|-
ASSQEFFRGPNYGYT
>-|TRBV6-6|TRBJ2-1|-
ASSYSLSEQF
>-|TRBV7-8|TRBJ2-7|TRBD1
ASSHLTAGTGVAYEQY
>few|TRBV20-1|TRBJ2-7|TRBD1
SATTPGGQSYEQY
>-|TRBV21-1|TRBJ1-1|-
ASNNQAGDTNTEAF
>-|TRBV5-1|TRBJ2-3|-
ASSFAWTTKSTDTQY
>few|TRBV7-8|TRBJ2-1|TRBD2
ASSLYSGGGGEQF